The clone carrying this T cell receptor (beta chain) was detected a few times. Antigen specificity is unknown. Time point: newly diagnosed GD, antithyroid drugs for less than 3 months. With RNA extracted from PBMCs as input, the TCR library was made. These data belong to a study of regulatory T cells in long-lasting Graves disease. Study conclusions and caveats: The small sample size may have reduced accuracy. Among the persistent patients, about 3,000 public clonotypes were shared, more than the approximately 1,000 shared among new patients.

Arm-PCR of CDR3 regions and iRepertoire HTBI primers were used to build TCR beta libraries. TCRdb called the multiplex PCR reads again in MiXCR, with one record for every CDR3 protein. The repertoire consists of roughly 500,000 distinct CDR3 sequences, with about 14% occurring once and the leading ten covering approximately 9.3%. The germline V gene has CDR1 MGHDK and CDR2 SYGVNS. Between the trimmed V and J ends, which lost 1 base and 1 base, there was a span of 14 bases. The length of the CDR3 is 17 residues. The data were also submitted as part of a second study, on T cells in Graves' hyperthyroidism and ophthalmopathy. That paper states: First-round RT-PCR with HTBI primers amplified the TCR CDR3 region. Most thyroid clonotypes with frequency above 0.001 were detected in blood.

The TCR sequence derives from a man aged 25 to 40 with Graves disease. The chain recombines TRBV25-1 with TRBJ2-4; TRBD2 might be the D (6 bases). The sample in question was peripheral blood mononuclear cells (PBMCs), obtained at new diagnosis, from a patient treated with antithyroid drugs. CDR3 nucleotide sequence: TGTGCCAGCAGTGAATTGGGCAGGGCGGGGGCCAAAAACATTCAGTACTTC. Its translation: CASSELGRAGAKNIQYF. Using reference TRBV25-1 and TRBJ2-4 for the parts outside the CDR3, the full variable domain is EADIYQTPRYLVIGTGKKITLECSQTMGHDKMYWYQQDPGMELHLIHYSYGVNSTEKGDLSSESTVSRIRTEHFPLTLESARPSHTSQYLCASSELGRAGAKNIQYFGAGTRLSVL.